Detailed here is one T cell receptor beta chain. In this sample, this clonotype turned up many times. What this receptor recognizes is not known. The sample holds no much larger clone one base away, and base qualities are not on file. The data are from a study of T-cell reconstitution after alpha-beta-depleted transplantation in children (dated by TCRdb to about 2016). In the study overall: Using TCR repertoire profiling, the study followed T-cell immune reconstitution in a quantitative way in children after TCRalphabeta/CD19-depleted allogeneic hematopoietic cell transplantation. The research as a whole found: Over the following months the frequencies of hyperexpanded clones went down, and after one year T-cell counts and TCRbeta diversity were mostly credited to newly produced T cells. About two months after transplant, the apparently early recovery of alphabetaT-cell counts reportedly depended on just several hundred clones that had expanded rapidly and came from non-depleted graft cells. In some patients, the high TCRbeta diversity seen at day 60 was put down to recipient T cells and intrathymic progenitors that had survived conditioning.

Libraries were built with PCR. The sequencer was an Illumina HiSeq 2500. TCR libraries were prepared with molecular barcoding, using unique molecular identifiers to normalize TCRbeta repertoire quantification. The public reads were run again by TCRdb, first through fastp at Q25 and then through MiXCR, and only productive beta chains were kept. CDR3 protein sequences are deduplicated, and each keeps its most common genes and DNA. This sample holds 200,000 to 250,000 distinct CDR3 sequences; around 8% were observed only once. The ten largest clones add up to 5% to 7% of the sample. Read against the paper, the sample's treatment or condition label means: allogeneic hematopoietic cell transplantation with graft depleted of TCRalphabeta T cells and CD19 B cells. The children who served as transplant recipients had been given grafts of TCRalphabeta/CD19-depleted allogeneic hematopoietic cells. The sequence was obtained from a male patient between 10 and 17 years old who had a stem cell transplant for acute lymphoblastic leukemia, so the T cells may come from the graft donor. The specimen was PBMCs, mostly from graft donor cells, collected 180 days after TCRalphabeta/CD19-depleted stem cell transplant.

For the CDR3, the sequence is CASSIFDRADQPQHF. Here is the DNA: TGTGCCAGCAGCATTTTCGACAGGGCCGATCAGCCCCAGCATTTT. This chain joins TRBV5-6 to TRBJ1-5; 7 central nucleotides agree with TRBD1. V is cut back by 4 bases and J by 5 bases, with 9 bases in the junction unmatched. Per the germline V gene, SGHDT is the CDR1 and YYEEEE is the CDR2. The CDR3 contains 15 residues, cysteine and phenylalanine counted. Just CDR3 DNA is preserved here, 45 bases in frame from base 1.